This T cell receptor beta chain was retrieved from a study of regulatory T cells in long-lasting Graves disease. In the study overall: Over 5 years of antithyroid drugs plus positive TSH receptor antibodies defined persistent Graves' disease.

This clonotype was picked up many times. Its antigen is as yet unknown. Relying on iRepertoire HTBI primers and Arm-PCR of CDR3 regions, the team built TCR beta libraries. Source study methods: Gene usage covered approximately 60 TRBV and 11 to 15 TRBJ segments. TCRdb re-analysed the multiplex PCR reads in MiXCR, keeping a single row per CDR3 protein. TCRdb, rather than the study authors, made the V and J calls. This table holds about 400,000 distinct CDR3 sequences, around 20% found once. This sample's time point: persistent/refractory GD, antithyroid drugs over 5 years with positive TRAb. From PBMCs, RNA was extracted and then used to make the TCR library. In each case, Graves' disease was diagnosed per American Thyroid Association guidelines. Study conclusions and caveats: Persistent disease showed a preference for TRBV28, TRBJ1-2 and TRBJ2-5.

With 5 bases removed from V and 6 bases from J, the gap between germline ends came to 14 bases. Germline V lookup: CDR1 MNHEY, CDR2 SMNVEV (reference sequence). The CDR3 is 13 amino acids. The chain is built from TRBV27 and TRBJ2-7; D possibly corresponds to TRBD1 (5 bases). This receptor was obtained from a female donor with Graves disease. The sequenced sample was peripheral blood mononuclear cells (PBMCs), obtained when the disease was refractory, from a patient treated with antithyroid drugs. This CDR3 is CASSVKRRGEQYF. The CDR3 coding sequence is TGTGCCAGCAGTGTAAAGCGAAGGGGCGAGCAGTACTTC.